What follows describes a single T cell receptor (beta chain). The antigen it binds to is not known. No base-level quality is on record; no much larger clone is a single base apart. The receptor library was made with the immunoSEQ multiplex PCR assay. TCRdb obtained this table from immuneACCESS and retained in-frame rearrangements with V and J assigned. These tables miss some clones; where compared with another copy, unresolved V genes account for less than half of the shortfall, and the remainder is unexplained. Across this sample there are about 120,000 clones, with roughly 92% seen only once. Of the sample, 2.6% is held by the ten largest clones. The data derive from a study of control samples from healthy donors and cancer patients (dated by TCRdb to between 2020 and 2021). Source material: blood. The TCR comes from a man aged 30 to 45 in good health.

CDR3 reads: CASSRTGDRAEAFF. The nucleotides read TGTGCCAGCAGTCGAACAGGGGATCGAGCTGAAGCTTTCTTT. In this chain, TRBV7-9 is recombined with TRBJ1-1; 7 central nucleotides agree with TRBD1. CDR1 and CDR2, looked up from the germline V gene (reference sequence), are SEHNR and FQNEAQ. At the junction V is shortened by 6 bases and J by 6 bases; bases outside the gene matches: 10. The CDR3, cysteine through phenylalanine, is 14 amino acids long. Solely the CDR3 DNA is kept, with 42 bases framed from the first base.